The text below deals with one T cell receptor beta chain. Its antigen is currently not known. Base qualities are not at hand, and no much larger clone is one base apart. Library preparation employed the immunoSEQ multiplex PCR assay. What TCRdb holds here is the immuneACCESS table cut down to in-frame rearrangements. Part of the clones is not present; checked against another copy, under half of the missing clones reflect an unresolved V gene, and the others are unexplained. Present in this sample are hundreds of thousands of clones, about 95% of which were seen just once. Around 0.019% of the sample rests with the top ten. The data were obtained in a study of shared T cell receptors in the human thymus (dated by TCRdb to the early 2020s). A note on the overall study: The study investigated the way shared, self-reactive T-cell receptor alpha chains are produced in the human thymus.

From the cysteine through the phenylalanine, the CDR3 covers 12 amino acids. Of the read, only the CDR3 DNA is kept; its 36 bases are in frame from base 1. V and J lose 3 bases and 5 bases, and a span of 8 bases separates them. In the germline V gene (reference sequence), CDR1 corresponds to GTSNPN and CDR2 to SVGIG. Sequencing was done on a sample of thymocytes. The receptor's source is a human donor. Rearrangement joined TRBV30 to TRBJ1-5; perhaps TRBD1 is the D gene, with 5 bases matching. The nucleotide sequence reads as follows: TGTGCCTGGAGGATCAGGGATCAGCCCCAGCATTTT. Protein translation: CAWRIRDQPQHF.